A selection of T cell receptor beta chains follows, all from one sample in a study of T cell changes during pregnancy in multiple sclerosis. The assay was immunoSEQ multiplex PCR, and TCRdb's table has in-frame clones only and misses some. Of more than 40,000 clones in the sample, around 92% were seen once. The specimen comprised CD4+ T cells from peripheral blood mononuclear cells, sampled in the third trimester of pregnancy. The receptors here all came from a female donor with multiple sclerosis, enrolled in a pregnancy study. The CDR3 runs from the conserved cysteine through the conserved F or W. Clone size is shown for a subset of rows, as once, few, many or a class of expanded clone.

CDR3aa: CASSVGLAGSTDTQYF; v_gene: TRBV2; abundance: -
CDR3aa: CASSPLTSGNSYEQYF; v_gene: TRBV5-6; abundance: -
CDR3aa: CASITGGAFNSQPQHF; v_gene: TRBV28; abundance: -
CDR3aa: CASSSRGGNQPQHF; v_gene: TRBV18; abundance: -
CDR3aa: CSVGQGQETQYF; v_gene: TRBV29-1; abundance: -
CDR3aa: CASSSYPRSGSSNTGELFF; v_gene: TRBV28; abundance: -
CDR3aa: CASSPLAKETQYF; v_gene: TRBV11-2; abundance: -
CDR3aa: CASSENYPGIYGYTF; v_gene: TRBV6-1; abundance: -
CDR3aa: CASSPTRGQGSGANVLTF; v_gene: TRBV28; abundance: -
CDR3aa: CASSPGLNQPQHF; v_gene: TRBV6-6; abundance: -
CDR3aa: CASRGAGFAYGYTF; v_gene: TRBV27; abundance: -
CDR3aa: CASSHYNEQFF; v_gene: TRBV2; abundance: -
CDR3aa: CASSRSGRTSYEQYF; v_gene: TRBV18; abundance: -
CDR3aa: CASELSRGLGEKLFF; v_gene: TRBV2; abundance: -
CDR3aa: CASSAGTSMAYEQYF; v_gene: TRBV9; abundance: -
CDR3aa: CASSLPGSSYEQYF; v_gene: TRBV5-1; abundance: -
CDR3aa: CASSLRENYGYTF; v_gene: TRBV27; abundance: -
CDR3aa: CASQPRAGVRNEQFF; v_gene: TRBV18; abundance: -
CDR3aa: CASSPGTGVGYTF; v_gene: TRBV2; abundance: -
CDR3aa: CASSLGRRQETQYF; v_gene: TRBV19; abundance: once
CDR3aa: CASSWDRGREQYF; v_gene: TRBV7-8; abundance: -
CDR3aa: CASSLETGTETQYF; v_gene: TRBV5-1; abundance: -
CDR3aa: CASSLDSGSTDTQYF; v_gene: TRBV5-4; abundance: -
CDR3aa: CASSPLQGLGFSGANVLTF; v_gene: TRBV27; abundance: -
CDR3aa: CASSLEPSGRPGTDTQYF; v_gene: TRBV5-1; abundance: -
CDR3aa: CASSSLAGDYEQYF; v_gene: TRBV6-6; abundance: -
CDR3aa: CASRTSGRIYEQYF; v_gene: TRBV27; abundance: few
CDR3aa: CASPGLAGVFEQYF; v_gene: TRBV6-9; abundance: -
CDR3aa: CASSLGLAGIQETQYF; v_gene: TRBV9; abundance: once
CDR3aa: CASSSYHRIGTGANYGYTF; v_gene: TRBV28; abundance: once
CDR3aa: CASRKDLAKNIQYF; v_gene: TRBV6-1; abundance: -
CDR3aa: CASSRRVGNQPQHF; v_gene: TRBV28; abundance: -
CDR3aa: CASSQGLAGGGNTGELFF; v_gene: TRBV5-1; abundance: -
CDR3aa: CASSLGTPRAYEQYF; v_gene: TRBV14; abundance: -
CDR3aa: CASASTGNSGNTIYF; v_gene: TRBV6-5; abundance: -
CDR3aa: CASGPRDNQPQHF; v_gene: TRBV28; abundance: -
CDR3aa: CATSTLPGLAPSSYNEQFF; v_gene: TRBV15; abundance: -
CDR3aa: CASSYSGQGFLTQYF; v_gene: TRBV6-5; abundance: -
CDR3aa: CASSPIAGAYNEQFF; v_gene: TRBV4-2; abundance: -
CDR3aa: CASSLHATGSYTF; v_gene: TRBV27; abundance: -
CDR3aa: CASSWGQTYNSPLHF; v_gene: TRBV5-1; abundance: -
CDR3aa: CASSLGQMNTEAFF; v_gene: TRBV27; abundance: -